The entry that follows covers one TCR beta chain sequence. Its specificity is not known. The data belong to a study of radiation and T cells in renal cell carcinoma. About the research overall: Nephrectomy followed 15 Gy stereotactic body radiation by 4 weeks. Study results and caveats: In blood, top tumor clones expanded by 2 weeks, shrinking by 4.

The germline V gene has CDR1 LGHNA and CDR2 YNFKEQ. Unmatched junction bases numbered 8, after V lost 0 bases and J lost 5 bases. CDR3 length: 16 amino acids. Time point in this sample: blood 2 weeks post-SBRT. Treatment denoted: 15 Gy SBRT to primary tumor, nephrectomy 4 weeks later. The tumor was a clear cell renal cell carcinoma. Here immunoSEQ multiplex PCR was the method, and the copy in TCRdb shows in-frame clones only, minus some. The sample lists 150,000 to 180,000 clones, 87% occurring once. The clonotype comes from a woman aged 45-65 years with renal cell carcinoma. Here the sequenced sample was blood, taken from a patient whose treatment included radiotherapy and nephrectomy. V usage is TRBV4-2 and J usage is TRBJ1-2, with 8 positions matching TRBD1. The chain's CDR3 is CASSQDLSGGAYGYTF. As DNA, the CDR3 is TGTGCCAGCAGCCAAGATTTATCAGGGGGCGCATATGGCTACACCTTC.